This TCR beta chain was observed in a study of shared clonotypes between healthy human individuals. Study information: CD4 naive and CD4 memory each took three plates per donor, while CD8 naive took two and CD8 memory one.

Execution of the assay was at deep level. It was across several immunoSEQ plates that each subset's genomic DNA was evenly split. This table comes from immunoSEQ multiplex PCR, and its TCRdb copy is limited to in-frame clones, with some not included. The table has 2 million to 2.5 million clones, around 95% seen once. There are 15 residues in the CDR3. With 0 bases removed from V and 5 bases from J, the gap between germline ends came to 14 bases. The germline V gene has CDR1 SGHRS and CDR2 YFSETQ. Nashville, Tennessee was home to all donors, each a Caucasian adult. The TCR sequence derives from a man aged 18 to 29 in good health. This chain links TRBV5-1 with TRBJ1-1, with D perhaps TRBD1 (5 bases). The sample consisted of naive CD4+ T cells sorted from blood. Noted subset: CD45RA+ positively selected. The DNA of the CDR3 is TGCGCCAGCAGCTTGGGACCCCATTCAGGGACTGAAGCTTTCTTT. Protein product: CASSLGPHSGTEAFF.